This passage covers 29 T cell receptor beta chains from one sample sequenced in a study of blood T cell repertoires in COVID-19. Assay used: immunoSEQ multiplex PCR; TCRdb lists only in-frame clones, some missing. Of approximately 110,000 clones listed, approximately 85% are singletons. Sequenced material: peripheral blood. Source of these receptors: a man between 35 and 55 years old with acute or convalescent COVID-19.

The rearrangement links TRBV19 to TRBJ1-5; 7 bases match TRBD1. Per germline, CDR1 LNHDA and CDR2 SQIVND (reference sequence). This CDR3 is 13 amino acids long. V shed 5 bases and J 7 bases; nucleotides not matched to a gene: 5. The CDR3 loop is CASSEGARQPQHF. The CDR3 DNA is TGTGCCAGTAGTGAGGGGGCTCGACAGCCCCAGCATTTT.

This clone was found once. This CDR3 is also generated by other DNA sequences in the sample. This chain links TRBV6-5 with TRBJ1-6; 7 bases map to TRBD1. V shed 2 bases and J 7 bases; nucleotides not matched to a gene: 2. Germline values: CDR1 MNHEY, CDR2 SVGAGI. The CDR3 runs to 14 residues. This CDR3 reads CASSYTGDNSPLHF. The CDR3 DNA sequence: TGTGCCAGCAGTTACACAGGGGACAATTCACCCCTCCACTTT.

This sequence joins TRBV6-6 and TRBJ2-1, with D perhaps matching TRBD1 (6 bases). V lost 6 bases to trimming and J lost 5 bases, with 14 bases between them. The CDR3 length is 14 residues. Germline loops: CDR1 MNHNY, CDR2 SVGAGI (reference sequence). CDR3 DNA: TGTGCCAGCAGGCCACAGGGCCGGAACAATGAGCAGTTCTTC. Translation: CASRPQGRNNEQFF.

Only one count was recorded for this clone. V is TRBV13 and J is TRBJ2-1; 12 nucleotides align to TRBD2. The CDR3 consists of 18 residues. The J segment lost 0 bases and the V segment lost 6 bases, leaving 9 bases of the junction unmatched. Looked up from germline, CDR1 is PRHDT and CDR2 is FYEKMQ (reference sequence). In DNA, the CDR3 is TGTGCCAGCAGACTAGCGGGAGGACACAGGAGCTCCTACAATGAGCAGTTCTTC. Translating it yields CASRLAGGHRSSYNEQFF. Looking up the rest from reference TRBV13 and TRBJ2-1 gives the full variable domain: AAGVIQSPRHLIKEKRETATLKCYPIPRHDTVYWYQQGPGQDPQFLISFYEKMQSDKGSIPDRFSAQQFSDYHSELNMSSLELGDSALYFCASRLAGGHRSSYNEQFFGPGTRLTVL.

In the case of this clone: Other DNA sequences from this sample encode an identical CDR3 as well. The rearrangement uses TRBV7-2 and TRBJ2-3, with D uncertain. V was shortened by 0 bases and J by 3 bases, with 4 bases between the two germline ends. The CDR3 totals 13 residues. From germline, CDR1 is SGHTA and CDR2 FQGNSA. CDR3 residues: CASSLARTDTQYF. CDR3 nucleotide sequence: TGTGCCAGCAGCTTAGCGAGGACAGATACGCAGTATTTT.

This chain connects TRBV4-1 to TRBJ2-7; TRBD2 matches 8 bases. V trimming: 4 bases; J trimming: 1 base; junction bases outside the gene matches: 3. The CDR3 spans 14 residues. CDR1 is MGHRA, CDR2 YSYEKL, per germline. In nucleotides, the CDR3 is TGCGCCAGCAGCCCCCGGGAGGGGTCCTACGAGCAGTACTTC. Its translation is CASSPREGSYEQYF.

V usage is TRBV19 and J usage is TRBJ1-6; 9 bases align to TRBD1. The CDR3 covers 13 residues. The germline CDR1 and CDR2 sequences are LNHDA and SQIVND (reference sequence). The V gene end was trimmed by 6 bases and the J gene end by 10 bases; junction bases not matched to a gene: 4. The CDR3, as DNA: TGTGCCAGTAGGGGACAGGGAGACTCACCCCTCCACTTT. Translating it yields CASRGQGDSPLHF.

This clone has just a few counts. V and J are TRBV28 and TRBJ1-1; D might be TRBD1 (6 bases). The CDR3 sequence is 15 residues long. V shed 3 bases and J shed 1 base, with 12 bases lying between them. Germline V gene lookup returns CDR1 MDHEN and CDR2 SYDVKM. The CDR3 region is CASSFRQVTNTEAFF. For the CDR3, the DNA is TGTGCCAGCAGTTTTCGACAGGTTACGAACACTGAAGCTTTCTTT.

The rearrangement joins TRBV6-5 to TRBJ1-5; TRBD1 is a possible D gene (6 bases). With 6 bases removed from V and 1 base from J, the gap between germline ends came to 13 bases. This CDR3 is built from 15 residues. In germline, CDR1 is MNHEY, CDR2 SVGAGI. CDR3 region: CASRGGGASNQPQHF. Here the CDR3 DNA reads TGTGCCAGCAGAGGTGGGGGGGCAAGCAATCAGCCCCAGCATTTT.

V and J are TRBV27 and TRBJ1-5, with 10 bases identical to TRBD1. Per germline, CDR1 MNHEY and CDR2 SMNVEV (reference sequence). The CDR3 has 16 residues. The J segment lost 11 bases and the V segment lost 5 bases, leaving 15 bases of the junction unmatched. The CDR3 sequence: CASSRDYGTGDLAQHF. As DNA, the CDR3 is TGTGCCAGCAGTCGAGACTACGGGACAGGGGATTTGGCCCAGCATTTT.

V is TRBV11-2 and J is TRBJ2-3; D gene unclear. Germline assignment: CDR1 SGHAT and CDR2 FQNNGV. The V end lost 2 bases, the J end lost 0 bases, and 9 bases lay between the germline ends. This CDR3 is 15 amino acids long. CDR3 DNA sequence: TGTGCCAGCAGCTTACAACCAACTAGCACAGATACGCAGTATTTT. Residues: CASSLQPTSTDTQYF.

The chain uses TRBV18 and TRBJ2-2, with TRBD1 identical over 8 bases. The germline CDR1 and CDR2 sequences are KGHSH and LQKENI. CDR3 length: 15 amino acids. Losses at the gene ends were 5 bases for V and 5 bases for J; bases not matched to a gene: 7. The CDR3 is CASSSRGQRTGELFF. As DNA, the CDR3 is TGTGCCAGCTCATCCAGGGGGCAGCGGACCGGGGAGCTGTTTTTT.

J is TRBJ2-7 and V is TRBV15; 9 bases agree with TRBD1. The trim removed 3 bases at V and 3 bases at J, leaving 3 bases unmatched. In germline, CDR1 is LNHNV, CDR2 YYDKDF (reference sequence). The CDR3 runs to 14 residues. The CDR3 region has the DNA TGTGCCACCAGCAGGCGGGACAGGGACTACGAGCAGTACTTC. This encodes CATSRRDRDYEQYF.

The gene calls are TRBV6-6 and TRBJ1-4; 7 bases match TRBD1. Germline CDR1 MNHNY, CDR2 SVGAGI (reference sequence). The CDR3 spans 15 residues. Trimming removed 2 bases from V and 3 bases from J; junction bases left unmatched: 3. As DNA, the CDR3 is TGTGCCAGCAGTTACCCCCAGGGGGCTAATGAAAAACTGTTTTTT. This gives the protein CASSYPQGANEKLFF.

The chain is built from TRBV12-3 or TRBV12-4 and TRBJ1-2, with D perhaps TRBD1 (5 bases). The length of the CDR3 is 12 residues. Trimming took 6 bases from V and 8 from J, leaving 13 bases between them. CDR3 nucleotides: TGTGCCAGCAGCCCAGGGCCTTGGGGCTACACCTTC. It is translated as CASSPGPWGYTF.

The rearrangement links TRBV18 to TRBJ2-1; no reliable D call. The CDR3 loop spans 17 amino acids. Germline CDR1 KGHSH, CDR2 LQKENI. Trimming pared 2 bases from V and 1 base from J, leaving 15 bases between. CDR3 in DNA: TGTGCCAGCTCACCATTACACCGGGTAGGATCCTACAATGAGCAGTTCTTC. Its translation is CASSPLHRVGSYNEQFF. Drawing the rest from reference TRBV18 and TRBJ2-1, the complete variable domain is NAGVMQNPRHLVRRRGQEARLRCSPMKGHSHVYWYRQLPEEGLKFMVYLQKENIIDESGMPKERFSAEFPKEGPSILRIQQVVRGDSAAYFCASSPLHRVGSYNEQFFGPGTRLTVL.

The chain employs TRBV30 and TRBJ2-1, with 9 bases lining up with TRBD2. The V and J ends lost 2 bases and 5 bases, in that order; junction bases with no gene match: 10. This CDR3 has 16 amino acids. Germline-derived CDR1 and CDR2 are GTSNPN and SVGIG (reference sequence). CDR3 nucleotide sequence: TGTGCCTGGAGTAATCAACTAGCGGGTGGCCACAATGAGCAGTTCTTC. Protein sequence: CAWSNQLAGGHNEQFF.

The chain carries TRBV10-3 and TRBJ1-1; D is uncertain. V was trimmed by 8 bases and J by 2 bases, leaving 12 bases between them. The CDR3 totals 13 residues. The germline gives CDR1 ENHRY, CDR2 SYGVKD. CDR3 nucleotide sequence: TGTGCCATCGCAGACTCAGACAACACTGAAGCTTTCTTT. Amino acids: CAIADSDNTEAFF.

The V and J genes are TRBV5-6 and TRBJ1-1, with a weak D call TRBD1 (5 bases). V lost 1 base and J lost 0, with 10 bases in between. Per germline, CDR1 SGHDT and CDR2 YYEEEE. The CDR3 loop spans 15 amino acids. The CDR3 DNA reads as TGTGCCAGCAGCTTGACAGGTACCTTGAACACTGAAGCTTTCTTT. Its protein is CASSLTGTLNTEAFF.

The table lists this clone with a few counts. The J gene is TRBJ1-2, the V gene TRBV6-2 or TRBV6-3, with 10 positions matching TRBD1. Per the germline V gene, CDR1 is MNHEY and CDR2 is SVGEGT. V was pared by 5 bases and J by 7 bases, with 13 bases of the junction left unmatched. This CDR3 region has 16 residues. In DNA, the CDR3 is TGTGCCAGCAGTAATCCCGGGACAGGGGTAGTAGCTGGCTACACCTTC. Translated, it gives CASSNPGTGVVAGYTF.

The chain has TRBV7-6 and TRBJ1-6, with a weak D call TRBD1 (6 bases). This CDR3 spans 15 amino acids. V dropped 3 bases and J dropped 4 bases, with 10 bases sitting between them. Looked up from germline, CDR1 is SGHVS and CDR2 is FNYEAQ. CDR3 amino acids: CASSLAGEYNSPLHF. The CDR3 nucleotides are TGTGCCAGCAGCTTGGCAGGGGAATATAATTCACCCCTCCACTTT. Based on the CDR3 plus reference TRBV7-6 and TRBJ1-6, the full variable domain is GAGVSQSPRYKVTKRGQDVALRCDPISGHVSLYWYRQALGQGPEFLTYFNYEAQQDKSGLPNDRFSAERPEGSISTLTIQRTEQRDSAMYRCASSLAGEYNSPLHFGNGTRLTVT.

The chain carries TRBV13 and TRBJ2-2, with 13 nucleotides matching TRBD2. Germline V lookup: CDR1 PRHDT, CDR2 FYEKMQ (reference sequence). The ends lost 3 bases at V and 4 bases at J; junction bases unmatched: 2. The CDR3 is 16 amino acids. The CDR3 nucleotides are TGTGCCAGCAGCTTCAGACTAGCGGGAGGCACCGGGGAGCTGTTTTTT. Translation gives CASSFRLAGGTGELFF.

A few counts support this clone. The CDR3, as DNA: TGTGCCAGCAGCCAAGATCGGACAACAGGGGCGGGGAACACTGAAGCTTTCTTT. This gives the protein CASSQDRTTGAGNTEAFF. The chain uses TRBV3-1 (or the pseudogene TRBV3-2) and TRBJ1-1; 7 bases are a match to TRBD1. There are 18 residues in the CDR3. Per germline, CDR1 LGHDT and CDR2 YNNKEL (reference sequence). The V gene end was trimmed by 0 bases and the J gene end by 1 base; junction bases not matched to a gene: 11.

J is TRBJ1-3 and V is TRBV9; 7 nucleotides match TRBD1. V lost 4 bases and J lost 2; bases outside the gene matches: 6. The germline gives CDR1 SGDLS, CDR2 YYNGEE. The CDR3 contains 15 residues. This CDR3 is CASSSHRGAGNTIYF. In DNA form, the CDR3 reads TGTGCCAGCAGCTCCCACAGGGGAGCTGGAAACACCATATATTTT.

This clone was counted a single time. This sequence joins TRBV6-2 or TRBV6-3 and TRBJ1-2, with 10 bases fitting TRBD1. Germline CDR1 and CDR2: MNHEY and SVGEGT. This CDR3 comprises 16 residues. The V gene end was trimmed by 5 bases and the J gene end by 2 bases; junction bases not matched to a gene: 8. This chain's CDR3 is CASSTTRTGGNYGYTF. CDR3 DNA sequence: TGTGCCAGCAGTACTACTCGGACAGGGGGAAACTATGGCTACACCTTC.

In its sample, this clone was seen a few times. The chain carries TRBV6-2 or TRBV6-3 and TRBJ2-1, with 10 positions matching TRBD1. With 5 bases clipped from V and 7 bases from J, the junction kept 5 bases outside the gene matches. Germline CDR1 is MNHEY and CDR2 is SVGEGT. The CDR3 covers 14 residues. The CDR3 DNA reads TGTGCCAGCAGTGCCTGGACAGGGGGGAATGAGCAGTTCTTC. Translating gives CASSAWTGGNEQFF.

V and J are TRBV28 and TRBJ2-7, with TRBD2 matching over 8 bases. CDR3 length equals 13 residues. V was clipped by 8 bases and J by 6 bases; unmatched bases: 9. Germline CDR1 is MDHEN and CDR2 is SYDVKM. The CDR3 sequence is CASSGGVRVEQYF. The CDR3 DNA is TGTGCCAGCTCGGGAGGGGTTAGAGTCGAGCAGTACTTC.

The chain recombines TRBV27 with TRBJ2-1, with 8 bases fitting TRBD1. V dropped 3 bases and J dropped 8; count of bases not matched to a gene: 6. The CDR3 sequence is 14 residues long. Germline V gives CDR1 MNHEY, CDR2 SMNVEV (reference sequence). CDR3 loop: CASSLTGALDEQFF. The CDR3 DNA is TGTGCCAGCAGTTTGACAGGGGCTTTAGATGAGCAGTTCTTC.

This clone was detected only a few times. The chain links TRBV6-1 to TRBJ1-5; D remains unclear. The CDR3 totals 14 residues. Trimming left V 2 bases short and J 3 bases short, with 8 bases between. CDR1 is MNHNS, CDR2 SASEGT, per germline. The CDR3 loop reads CASSELLYNQPQHF. Here the CDR3 DNA reads TGTGCCAGCAGTGAATTACTATACAATCAGCCCCAGCATTTT.